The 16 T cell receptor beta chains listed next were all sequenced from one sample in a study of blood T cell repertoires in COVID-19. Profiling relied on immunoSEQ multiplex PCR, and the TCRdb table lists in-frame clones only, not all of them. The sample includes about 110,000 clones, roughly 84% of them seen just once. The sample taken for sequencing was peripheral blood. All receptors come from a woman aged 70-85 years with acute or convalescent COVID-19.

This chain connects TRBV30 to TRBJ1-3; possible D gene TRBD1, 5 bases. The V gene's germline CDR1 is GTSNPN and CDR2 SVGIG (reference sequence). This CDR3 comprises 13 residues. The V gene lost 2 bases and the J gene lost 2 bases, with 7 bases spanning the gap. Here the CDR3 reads CAWSKGAGNTIYF. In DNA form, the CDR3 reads TGTGCCTGGAGTAAAGGGGCTGGAAACACCATATATTTT.

The CDR3: CASTLGGGRETQYF. CDR3 nucleotide sequence: TGTGCCAGCACCCTGGGGGGAGGGCGGGAGACCCAGTACTTC. This chain connects TRBV28 to TRBJ2-5, with TRBD2 identical over 7 bases. V shed 7 bases, J shed 5 bases, and the junction held 10 bases outside the gene matches. CDR1 is MDHEN and CDR2 is SYDVKM in the germline V gene. This CDR3 is 14 amino acids long.

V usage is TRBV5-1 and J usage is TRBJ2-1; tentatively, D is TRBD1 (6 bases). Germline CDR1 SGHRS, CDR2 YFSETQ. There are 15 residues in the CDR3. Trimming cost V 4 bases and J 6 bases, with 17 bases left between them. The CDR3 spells CASSDQTGPGNEQFF. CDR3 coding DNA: TGCGCCAGCAGCGATCAGACAGGACCGGGCAATGAGCAGTTCTTC.

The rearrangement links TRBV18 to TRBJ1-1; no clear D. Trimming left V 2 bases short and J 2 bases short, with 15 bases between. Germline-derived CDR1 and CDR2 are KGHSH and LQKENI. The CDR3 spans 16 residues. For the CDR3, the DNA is TGTGCCAGCTCACCATCGAACTGGGGAGGAAACACTGAAGCTTTCTTT. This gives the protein CASSPSNWGGNTEAFF. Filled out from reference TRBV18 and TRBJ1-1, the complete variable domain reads NAGVMQNPRHLVRRRGQEARLRCSPMKGHSHVYWYRQLPEEGLKFMVYLQKENIIDESGMPKERFSAEFPKEGPSILRIQQVVRGDSAAYFCASSPSNWGGNTEAFFGQGTRLTVV.

The CDR3 here is CASSTRPDSRTEAFF. CDR3 sequence (DNA): TGTGCCAGTAGTACCCGTCCGGACTCGCGCACTGAAGCTTTCTTT. The rearrangement uses TRBV19 and TRBJ1-1; D ambiguous. Per the germline V gene, CDR1 is LNHDA and CDR2 is SQIVND (reference sequence). CDR3 length: 15 residues. V was shortened by 4 bases and J by 4 bases, with 16 bases between the two germline ends.

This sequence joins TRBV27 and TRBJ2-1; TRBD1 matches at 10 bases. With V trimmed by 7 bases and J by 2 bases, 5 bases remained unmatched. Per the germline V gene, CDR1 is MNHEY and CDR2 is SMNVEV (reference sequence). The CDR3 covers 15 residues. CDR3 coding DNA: TGTGCCAGCAAATTCGACAGGGGGCCCTACAATGAGCAGTTCTTC. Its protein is CASKFDRGPYNEQFF.

CDR3 sequence: CASSEFGGVNSPLHF. The CDR3 DNA follows: TGTGCCAGCAGTGAATTCGGGGGTGTTAATTCACCCCTCCACTTT. The rearrangement links TRBV6-1 to TRBJ1-6; D might be TRBD1 (5 bases). The germline V gene encodes CDR1 MNHNS and CDR2 SASEGT. This CDR3 has 15 residues. V was pared by 2 bases and J by 6 bases, with 11 bases between.

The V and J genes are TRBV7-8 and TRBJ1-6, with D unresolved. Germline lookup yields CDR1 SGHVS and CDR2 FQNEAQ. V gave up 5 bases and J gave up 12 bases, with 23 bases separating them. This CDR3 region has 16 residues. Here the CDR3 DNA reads TGTGCCAGCAGCGTCCAACGCGGCAGCCTCATGGGACCCCTCCACTTT. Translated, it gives CASSVQRGSLMGPLHF.

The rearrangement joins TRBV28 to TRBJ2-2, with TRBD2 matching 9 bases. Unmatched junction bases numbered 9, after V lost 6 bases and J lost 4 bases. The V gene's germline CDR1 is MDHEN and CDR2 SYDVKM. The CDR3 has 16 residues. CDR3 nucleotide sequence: TGTGCCAGCAGCCAGACGACTAGCGGCCTCACCGGGGAGCTGTTTTTT. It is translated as CASSQTTSGLTGELFF.

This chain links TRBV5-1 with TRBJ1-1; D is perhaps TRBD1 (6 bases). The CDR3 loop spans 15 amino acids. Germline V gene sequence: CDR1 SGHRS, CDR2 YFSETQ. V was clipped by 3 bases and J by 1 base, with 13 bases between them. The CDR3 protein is CASSSLGAPNTEAFF. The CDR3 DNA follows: TGCGCCAGCAGCTCCTTGGGGGCGCCGAACACTGAAGCTTTCTTT.

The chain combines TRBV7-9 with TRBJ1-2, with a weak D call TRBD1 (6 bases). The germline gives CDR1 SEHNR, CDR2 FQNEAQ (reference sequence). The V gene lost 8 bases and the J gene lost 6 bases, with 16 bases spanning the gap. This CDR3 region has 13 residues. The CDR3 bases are TGTGCCAGCTCACCCCAGGGGAGGGATGGCTACACCTTC. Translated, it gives CASSPQGRDGYTF.

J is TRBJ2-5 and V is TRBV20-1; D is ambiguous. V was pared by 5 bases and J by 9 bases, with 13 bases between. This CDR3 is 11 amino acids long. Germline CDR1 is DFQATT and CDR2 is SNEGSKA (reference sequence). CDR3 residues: CSALYDEAQYF. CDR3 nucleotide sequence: TGCAGTGCTCTCTACGATGAGGCCCAGTACTTC.

The DNA for the CDR3 is TGTGCCAGCAGCTTCTCACTAGCGGGAGGAGGGGAGACCCAGTACTTC. Encoded protein: CASSFSLAGGGETQYF. The chain employs TRBV7-2 and TRBJ2-5; the match to TRBD2 covers 12 bases. This CDR3 is 16 amino acids long. V lost 3 bases and J lost 5; bases outside the gene matches: 7. Germline CDR1 reads SGHTA; CDR2 reads FQGNSA.

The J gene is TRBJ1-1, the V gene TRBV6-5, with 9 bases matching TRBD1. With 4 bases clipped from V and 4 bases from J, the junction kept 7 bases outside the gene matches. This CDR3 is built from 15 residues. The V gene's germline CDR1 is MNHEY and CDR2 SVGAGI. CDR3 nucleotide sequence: TGTGCCAGCAGTTCATCGACAGGGGGGACCACTGAAGCTTTCTTT. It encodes CASSSSTGGTTEAFF.

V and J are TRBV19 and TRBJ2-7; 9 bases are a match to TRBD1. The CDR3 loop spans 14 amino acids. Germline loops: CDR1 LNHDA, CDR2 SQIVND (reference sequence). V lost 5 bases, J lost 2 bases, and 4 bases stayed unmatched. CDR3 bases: TGTGCCAGTAGTCCGGGGACAGGGCCCTACGAGCAGTACTTC. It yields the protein CASSPGTGPYEQYF.

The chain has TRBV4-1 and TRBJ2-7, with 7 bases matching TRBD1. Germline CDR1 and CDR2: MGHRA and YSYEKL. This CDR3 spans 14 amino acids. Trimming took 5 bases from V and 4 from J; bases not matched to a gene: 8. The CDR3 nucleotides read TGCGCCAGCAGCGGACAGGATAACGGGTACGAGCAGTACTTC. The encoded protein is CASSGQDNGYEQYF.